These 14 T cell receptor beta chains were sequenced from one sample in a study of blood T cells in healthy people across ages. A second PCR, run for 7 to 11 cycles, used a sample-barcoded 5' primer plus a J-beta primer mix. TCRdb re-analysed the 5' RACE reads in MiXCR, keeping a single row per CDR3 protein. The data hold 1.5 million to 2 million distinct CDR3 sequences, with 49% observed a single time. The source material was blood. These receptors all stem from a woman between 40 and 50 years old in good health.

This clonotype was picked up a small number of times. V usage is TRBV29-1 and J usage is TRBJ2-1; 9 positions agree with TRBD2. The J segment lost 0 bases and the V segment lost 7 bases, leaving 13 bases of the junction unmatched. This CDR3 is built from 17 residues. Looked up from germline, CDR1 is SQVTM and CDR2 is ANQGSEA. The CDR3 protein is CSATVASGTISYNEQFF. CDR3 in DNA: TGCAGCGCCACGGTGGCTAGCGGGACAATCTCCTACAATGAGCAGTTCTTC.

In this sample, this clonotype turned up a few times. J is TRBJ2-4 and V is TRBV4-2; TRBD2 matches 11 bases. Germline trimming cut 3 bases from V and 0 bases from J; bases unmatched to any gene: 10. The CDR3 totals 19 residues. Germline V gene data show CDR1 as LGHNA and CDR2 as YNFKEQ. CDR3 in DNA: TGTGCCAGCAGCCAGCTAGCGGGGGGCCTTCGGGAAGCCAAAAACATTCAGTACTTC. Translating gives CASSQLAGGLREAKNIQYF.

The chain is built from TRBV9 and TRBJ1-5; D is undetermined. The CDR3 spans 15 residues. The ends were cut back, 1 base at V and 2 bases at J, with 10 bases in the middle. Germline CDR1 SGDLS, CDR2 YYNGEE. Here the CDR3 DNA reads TGTGCCAGCAGCGTAACCGATGGGGGCAATCAGCCCCAGCATTTT. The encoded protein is CASSVTDGGNQPQHF. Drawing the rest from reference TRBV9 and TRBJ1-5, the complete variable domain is DSGVTQTPKHLITATGQRVTLRCSPRSGDLSVYWYQQSLDQGLQFLIQYYNGEERAKGNILERFSAQQFPDLHSELNLSSLELGDSALYFCASSVTDGGNQPQHFGDGTRLSIL.

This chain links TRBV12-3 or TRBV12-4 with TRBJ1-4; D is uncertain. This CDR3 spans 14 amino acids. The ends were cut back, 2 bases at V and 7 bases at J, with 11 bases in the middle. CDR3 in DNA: TGTGCCAGCAGTTTACTAGGGCGGGGTGAAAAACTGTTTTTT. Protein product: CASSLLGRGEKLFF.

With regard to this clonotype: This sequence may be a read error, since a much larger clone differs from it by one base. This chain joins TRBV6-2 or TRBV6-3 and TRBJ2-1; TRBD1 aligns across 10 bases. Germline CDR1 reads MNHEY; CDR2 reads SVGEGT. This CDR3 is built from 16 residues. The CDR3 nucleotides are TGTACCAGCACCGATCCCGGGACAGGGGAGAAGAATGAGCAGTTCTTC. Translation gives CTSTDPGTGEKNEQFF.

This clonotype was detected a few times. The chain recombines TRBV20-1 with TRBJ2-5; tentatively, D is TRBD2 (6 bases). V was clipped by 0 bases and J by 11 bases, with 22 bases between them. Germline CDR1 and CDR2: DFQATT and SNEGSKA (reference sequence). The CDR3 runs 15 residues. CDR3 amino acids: CSARDEGGARREQYF. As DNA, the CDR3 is TGCAGTGCTAGAGATGAAGGCGGGGCGAGAAGGGAGCAGTACTTC.

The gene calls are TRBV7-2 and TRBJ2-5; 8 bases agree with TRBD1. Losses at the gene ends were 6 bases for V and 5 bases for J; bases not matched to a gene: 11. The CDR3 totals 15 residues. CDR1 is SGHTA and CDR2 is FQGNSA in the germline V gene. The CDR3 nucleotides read TGTGCCAGCAGGCATCGACAGGGGACGGGCGAGACCCAGTACTTC. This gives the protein CASRHRQGTGETQYF.

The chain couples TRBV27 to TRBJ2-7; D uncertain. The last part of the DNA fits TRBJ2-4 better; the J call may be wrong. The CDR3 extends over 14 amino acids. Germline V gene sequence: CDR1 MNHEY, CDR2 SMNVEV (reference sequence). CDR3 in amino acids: CASSSYGPANIQYF. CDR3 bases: TGTGCCAGCAGTTCCTATGGACCGGCAAACATTCAGTACTTC.

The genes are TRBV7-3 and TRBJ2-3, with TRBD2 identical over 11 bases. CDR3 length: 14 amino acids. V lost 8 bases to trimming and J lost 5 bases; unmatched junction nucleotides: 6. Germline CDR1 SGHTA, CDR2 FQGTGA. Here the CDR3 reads CASAIAGGRDTQYF. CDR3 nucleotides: TGTGCCAGCGCGATAGCGGGGGGGAGAGATACGCAGTATTTT.

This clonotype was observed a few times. In DNA form, the CDR3 reads TGCAGTGCTCTTGAACTGGAGACCCAGTACTTC. This gives the protein CSALELETQYF. V and J are TRBV20-1 and TRBJ2-5; no firm D call. V was pared by 5 bases and J by 5 bases, with 9 bases between. CDR1 and CDR2 (germline): DFQATT, SNEGSKA (reference sequence). The CDR3 runs to 11 residues.

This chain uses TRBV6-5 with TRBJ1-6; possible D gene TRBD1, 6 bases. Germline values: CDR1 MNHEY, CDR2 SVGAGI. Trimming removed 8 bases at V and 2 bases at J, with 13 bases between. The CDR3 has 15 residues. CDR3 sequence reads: CASALQGTYNSPLHF. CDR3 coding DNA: TGTGCCAGCGCCCTCCAGGGGACCTATAATTCACCCCTCCACTTT.

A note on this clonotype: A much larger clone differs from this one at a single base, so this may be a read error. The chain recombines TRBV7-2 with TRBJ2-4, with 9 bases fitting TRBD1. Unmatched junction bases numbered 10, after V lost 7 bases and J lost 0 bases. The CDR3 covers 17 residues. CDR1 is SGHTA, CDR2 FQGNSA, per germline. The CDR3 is CASNQEQGAGAKNIQYF. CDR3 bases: TGTGCCAGCAACCAAGAACAGGGGGCGGGAGCCAAAAACATTCAGTACTTC.

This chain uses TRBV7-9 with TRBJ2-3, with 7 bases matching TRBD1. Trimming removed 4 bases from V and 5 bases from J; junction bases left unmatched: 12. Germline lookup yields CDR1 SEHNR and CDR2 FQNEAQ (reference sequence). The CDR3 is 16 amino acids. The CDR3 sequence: CASSSYSGQNIDTQYF. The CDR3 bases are TGTGCCAGCAGCTCCTACTCGGGACAGAATATAGATACGCAGTATTTT. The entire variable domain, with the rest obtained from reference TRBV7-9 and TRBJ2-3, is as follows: DTGVSQNPRHKITKRGQNVTFRCDPISEHNRLYWYRQTLGQGPEFLTYFQNEAQLEKSRLLSDRFSAERPKGSFSTLEIQRTEQGDSAMYLCASSSYSGQNIDTQYFGPGTRLTVL.

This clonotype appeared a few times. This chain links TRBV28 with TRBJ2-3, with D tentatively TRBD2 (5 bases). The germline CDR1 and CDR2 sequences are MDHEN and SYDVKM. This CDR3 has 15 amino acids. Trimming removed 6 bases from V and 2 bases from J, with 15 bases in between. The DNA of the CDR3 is TGTGCCAGCAGATCGCTCCGGGGTCCCACAGATACGCAGTATTTT. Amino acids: CASRSLRGPTDTQYF.